This T cell receptor (beta chain) was recorded in a study of CD8 T cells in Susac syndrome. Germline values: CDR1 DFQATT, CDR2 SNEGSKA (reference sequence). The length of the CDR3 is 15 residues. The V gene lost 6 bases and the J gene lost 6 bases, with 24 bases spanning the gap. The T cells that were sequenced for TCR beta were CD8+ and CD4+ cells from blood. The multiple sclerosis controls, all treatment-naive patients, had relapsing-remitting disease that was stable or active. Negative isolation was used for CD8+ and CD4+ T cells, and FACS enrichment was applied to TEMRA cells. It was with random hexamers that about 0.45 to 1 ug RNA was reverse transcribed. The TCR beta CDR3 was amplified by immunoSEQ multiplex PCR across 54 Vbeta, 13 Jbeta. TCRdb reprocessed the immunoSEQ multiplex PCR reads via MiXCR and lists one record per CDR3 protein. The sample has about 150,000 distinct CDR3 sequences, 90% to 95% seen once.

The receptor was derived from a human donor with multiple sclerosis. The chain has TRBV20-1 and TRBJ2-7; the D gene is possibly TRBD2 (6 bases). Specimen: CD4+ T cells from PBMCs. The CDR3 protein is CSAQRGLAPLSEQYF. DNA of the CDR3: TGCAGTGCCCAGAGGGGCCTAGCGCCATTGTCCGAGCAGTACTTC.